This T cell receptor beta chain was obtained from a study of T cell responses to AZD1222 COVID-19 vaccine. V lost 6 bases, J lost 5 bases, and 19 bases lay in between. This CDR3 is 15 amino acids long. CDR1 is MNHEY, CDR2 SVGEGT, per germline. Generated by immunoSEQ multiplex PCR, the TCRdb table keeps only in-frame clones and is missing some. The sample records 75,000 to 95,000 clones, 80% to 90% being singletons. Study-level points and caveats: Distributed over spike, vaccine-associated CD4 TCRs predominated at 160-218 and 743-854. Clonal diversity may have been underestimated in mostly white British donors. Without day 14 samples, only post-peak T cell repertoires were studied. Unmutated variant regions are reportedly the target of nearly half of TCRs that are spike-specific.

This clone has just a few counts. Its antigen is unknown. The receptor was isolated from an adult in good health. The specimen comprised peripheral blood, sampled on day 0 of AZD1222 vaccination. The rearrangement uses TRBV6-2 or TRBV6-3 and TRBJ1-2; D might be TRBD1 (6 bases). CDR3 in amino acids: CASSTSRTVTYGYTF. The CDR3, as DNA: TGTGCCAGCAGCACCTCTAGGACAGTCACGTATGGCTACACCTTC.